This T cell receptor beta chain was identified in a study of cytomegalovirus exposure and HLA in healthy donors. The wider study: Researchers found that roughly 81% of over 350 genotyped donors fell within the Caucasian-associated ancestry cluster.

A word on this clone: Its antigen is unknown.

PCR amplification relied on 60 Vbeta primers (plus 13 Jbeta primers). The repertoire was sequenced with immunoSEQ multiplex PCR; TCRdb's copy has only in-frame clones and lacks some. The table shows over 85,000 clones, with around 78% occurring only once. Germline V gives CDR1 SQVTM, CDR2 ANQGSEA. This CDR3 is built from 14 residues. The junction had 10 bases not matched to a gene; V was cut back by 7 bases and J by 5 bases. Whole-study findings and limits: Across all donors, roughly uniform sequencing depth was an assumption of the presence/absence analyses. When a later analysis was performed, an Asian-associated ancestry cluster reportedly had fewer N-insertions than the roughly 640-donor mean.

The chain uses TRBV29-1 and TRBJ1-1; the match to TRBD1 covers 10 bases. Sequenced sample: PBMCs. This receptor was identified in a man in his thirties or forties in good health and CMV-seronegative. This chain's CDR3 is CSAIPGQGRTEAFF. DNA for the CDR3: TGCAGCGCCATACCGGGACAGGGGAGAACTGAAGCTTTCTTT. Full variable domain (remainder filled in from reference TRBV29-1 and TRBJ1-1): SAVISQKPSRDICQRGTSLTIQCQVDSQVTMMFWYRQQPGQSLTLIATANQGSEATYESGFVIDKFPISRPNLTFSTLTVSNMSPEDSSIYLCSAIPGQGRTEAFFGQGTRLTVV.